This TCR beta chain originates from a study of STAT5B mutations in CD4+ large granular lymphocyte leukemia (dated by TCRdb to between 2021 and 2023). As for the study more broadly: Among healthy controls, the CDR3 'QG' motif was associated with a particular HLA allele. The study compared the TCRbeta repertoires of patients with CD4+ T-cell large granular lymphocyte leukemia against the TCRbeta repertoires of healthy blood donors. Flow cytometry on FACSCanto II or FACSVerse confirmed that purified fractions exceeded 95% purity among lymphocytes. Overall study results and their limits: The data were not HLA-matched, and the higher clonality in CD4+ T-LGLL than in CD8+ T-LGLL could be due to the relatively small sample size. The main leukemic clonotypes were found to be private to each patient, although 25% of the main leukemic clonotypes were detected at low frequency in the non-leukemic repertoires of other patients. Compared with healthy CD4+ repertoires, CD4-sorted patient repertoires appeared more clonal, and this difference remained even after the putative leukemic clones were removed. TRBV06-family usage was enriched among the top patient clones (8/27) compared with healthy controls (2/35).

The healthy control group was made up of roughly 34 blood donors, and the Finnish Red Cross blood service supplied their buffy coats. All TCR-sequenced material derived from peripheral blood: patient blood samples and healthy donor buffy coats. Ficoll-Hypaque gradient centrifugation was used to isolate peripheral blood mononuclear cells. CD4+ cells were purified magnetically from the buffy coats of healthy controls. Genomic DNA was extracted with the Gentra Puregene Cell and Tissue kit and quantified on a Qubit 2.0 fluorometer. Concerning this clone: The specificity of this receptor is unknown. No base quality information exists; no much larger clone differs at one position.

Trimming leaves V shorter by 0 bases and J shorter by 5 bases, with the junction holding 9 bases beyond the gene matches. The CDR3 covers 16 residues, taking in both the cysteine and the phenylalanine. The retained sequence is limited to the CDR3, 48 bases, with the frame set at the first base. The germline V gene supplies CDR1 SGHDN and CDR2 FVKESK. The immunoSEQ assay at survey resolution was applied to genomic DNA for sequencing of TCRbeta rearrangements. The study's own analysis went as follows. In the TCR sequencing data, the lowest productive clonotype frequency that could be detected was 2.59 x 10-5. Analyses included only productive TCRbeta rearrangements, meaning complete and in-frame sequences. Simpson clonality, calculated in the immunoSEQ Analyzer version 3.0, was used as the measure of sample clonality. Clones were binned by frequency as very rare, small, medium, large (1-20%) or hyperexpanded (>20%). Generation probabilities were estimated with OLGA 1.2.3, V-gene circos plots were generated with VDJtools, specificities were searched for in VDJdb, and CDR3 motifs were identified with GLIPH. Here the immuneACCESS table is served through TCRdb, limited to in-frame sequences with V and J called. Missing clones are a known gap in these copies; in checked studies unresolved V genes cover under half, and the rest lacks a known reason. That table supplies the V and J calls and clone size; D and trimming were determined from the DNA. The sample records about 37,000 clones, approximately 71% of which are singletons. About 1.8% of the sample lies in the top ten.

Input material: CD4+ T cells from blood buffy coats. This receptor was identified in a human donor in good health. The chain uses TRBV14 and TRBJ1-1; 7 nucleotides in the junction match TRBD1. The CDR3 protein is CASSQDRAGGYTEAFF. The nucleotides read TGTGCCAGCAGCCAAGATCGGGCAGGGGGATATACTGAAGCTTTCTTT.